The rows below give T cell receptor beta chains drawn from one sample of a study of shared clonotypes between healthy human individuals. TCRdb's copy holds only in-frame clones and misses some; the assay was immunoSEQ multiplex PCR. Of millions of clones in the sample, just under 95% were seen once. Material: naive CD8+ T cells sorted from blood. These receptors originate from a young man in good health. Each CDR3 is given with its conserved first and last residue. The order of the fields is D gene, clone size, V gene, J gene, CDR3 protein, CDR3 DNA. A D gene is named only where the DNA matches it firmly. Not every row has a clone size; where given, it reads once, few, many or a size class.

>NA|NA|TRBV28|TRBJ2-3
CASISLLEGTDTQYF
TGTGCCAGCATTAGTCTTTTGGAGGGCACAGATACGCAGTATTTT
>NA|NA|TRBV30|TRBJ2-2
CAWTPDTGELFF
TGTGCCTGGACCCCGGACACCGGGGAGCTGTTTTTT
>TRBD1|NA|TRBV9|TRBJ2-7
CASSYGQDSYEQYF
TGTGCCAGCAGCTATGGACAGGACTCCTACGAGCAGTACTTC
>NA|NA|TRBV7-7|TRBJ2-7
CASSLSKYYEQYF
TGTGCTAGCAGCTTAAGTAAGTACTACGAGCAGTACTTC
>NA|NA|TRBV27|TRBJ1-1
CASSLSGQPNTEAFF
TGTGCCAGCAGTTTGAGTGGCCAACCGAACACTGAAGCTTTCTTT
>NA|NA|TRBV9|TRBJ2-3
CASSVTLVMGTDTQYF
TGTGCCAGCAGCGTGACCCTAGTTATGGGCACAGATACGCAGTATTTT
>TRBD1|NA|TRBV5-1|TRBJ2-5
CASSLEGAPETQYF
TGCGCCAGCAGCTTGGAGGGGGCGCCTGAGACCCAGTACTTC
>TRBD1|NA|TRBV11-2|TRBJ2-5
CASSHWTGDETQYF
TGTGCCAGCAGCCATTGGACAGGGGATGAGACCCAGTACTTC
>TRBD1|NA|TRBV7-9|TRBJ1-1
CASSPLRVSGGLNTEAFF
TGTGCCAGCAGCCCTCTTCGGGTTTCAGGGGGCTTGAACACTGAAGCTTTCTTT
>TRBD1|NA|TRBV10-3|TRBJ1-3
CAIRDTWDSPSGNTIYF
TGTGCCATCAGGGACACTTGGGACAGCCCTTCTGGAAACACCATATATTTT
>TRBD2|NA|TRBV6-5|TRBJ2-1
CASSYGTSEDEQFF
TGTGCCAGCAGTTACGGGACTAGCGAGGATGAGCAGTTCTTC
>TRBD1|NA|TRBV5-1|TRBJ1-1
CASSLLDREERTEAFF
TGCGCCAGCAGCCTACTGGACAGGGAAGAACGGACTGAAGCTTTCTTT
>NA|NA|TRBV6-6|TRBJ1-6
CASRPGEGWPPLHF
TGTGCCAGCAGGCCGGGGGAGGGATGGCCACCCCTCCACTTT
>NA|NA|TRBV7-3|TRBJ2-5
CASSLSGYRQETQYF
TGTGCCAGCAGCTTATCTGGGTACAGACAAGAGACCCAGTACTTC
>NA|NA|TRBV6-6|TRBJ2-7
CASSYSQGYEQYF
TGTGCCAGCAGTTACTCTCAGGGCTACGAGCAGTACTTC
>TRBD1|NA|TRBV7-8|TRBJ2-4
CASSLASQGAPQNIQYF
TGTGCCAGCAGCTTAGCGAGCCAGGGGGCTCCCCAAAACATTCAGTACTTC
>TRBD1|NA|TRBV7-9|TRBJ2-5
CASSSTGGETQYF
TGTGCCAGCAGCTCGACAGGGGGGGAGACCCAGTACTTC
>TRBD1|NA|TRBV11-2|TRBJ1-6
CASSLVPGGQGDSPLHF
TGTGCCAGCAGCTTAGTCCCCGGGGGACAGGGGGATTCACCCCTCCACTTT
>TRBD1|once|TRBV7-9|TRBJ1-1
CASSQPTGGIGEAFF
TGTGCCAGCAGCCAACCCACAGGGGGAATCGGTGAAGCTTTCTTT
>NA|once|TRBV5-1|TRBJ2-1
CASSLAEGRYNEQFF
TGCGCCAGCAGCTTGGCCGAAGGTCGCTACAATGAGCAGTTCTTC
>TRBD2|NA|TRBV7-9|TRBJ2-1
CASSLGLAGGLRNEQFF
TGTGCCAGCAGCCTAGGACTAGCGGGGGGATTAAGGAATGAGCAGTTCTTC
>NA|NA|TRBV6-6|TRBJ1-1
CASSPDSPNMNTEAFF
TGTGCCAGCAGTCCAGACAGCCCGAATATGAACACTGAAGCTTTCTTT
>TRBD1|NA|TRBV5-1|TRBJ2-1
CASCRTGGENEQFF
TGCGCCAGTTGTCGGACAGGGGGCGAAAATGAGCAGTTCTTC
>NA|NA|TRBV29-1|TRBJ2-7
CSALLRGTYEQYF
TGCAGCGCTCTCCTCCGGGGAACCTACGAGCAGTACTTC
>NA|NA|TRBV9|TRBJ2-7
CASSVGAVNEQYF
TGTGCCAGCAGCGTAGGTGCAGTAAACGAGCAGTACTTC
>NA|NA|TRBV30|TRBJ2-2
CAWSVAAGAGELFF
TGTGCCTGGAGTGTCGCGGCAGGGGCCGGGGAGCTGTTTTTT
>NA|NA|TRBV5-1|TRBJ2-7
CASSTQEARYEQYF
TGCGCCAGCAGCACCCAGGAGGCACGTTACGAGCAGTACTTC
>NA|NA|TRBV4-1|TRBJ2-7
CASSQVPGASYEQYF
TGCGCCAGCAGCCAAGTCCCGGGGGCTTCATACGAGCAGTACTTC
>NA|NA|TRBV5-6|TRBJ2-7
CASSPSDGFYEQYF
TGTGCCAGCAGCCCGTCGGACGGATTCTACGAGCAGTACTTC
>NA|NA|TRBV5-1|TRBJ2-1
CASSLDSYNEQFF
TGCGCCAGCAGCTTGGACAGCTACAATGAGCAGTTCTTC
>NA|once|TRBV4-3|TRBJ2-7
CASSQGARDVEGLGEQYF
TGCGCCAGCAGCCAAGGGGCCCGGGACGTGGAGGGCCTGGGCGAGCAGTACTTC
>TRBD1|NA|TRBV2|TRBJ1-5
CASRETGALSQPQHF
TGTGCCAGCAGGGAGACAGGGGCCCTCAGTCAGCCCCAGCATTTT
>TRBD2|NA|TRBV15|TRBJ2-3
CATSRSGVRGDTQYF
TGTGCCACCAGCAGGAGCGGGGTACGAGGAGATACGCAGTATTTT
>TRBD2|NA|TRBV27|TRBJ2-2
CASSFQLAGNTGELFF
TGTGCCAGCAGTTTCCAACTAGCGGGAAACACCGGGGAGCTGTTTTTT
>NA|NA|TRBV13|TRBJ1-5
CASSLGRLNQPQHF
TGTGCCAGCAGCTTAGGCCGTTTAAATCAGCCCCAGCATTTT
>NA|NA|TRBV7-9|TRBJ2-3
CASSLALGGATDTQYF
TGTGCCAGCAGCTTAGCGCTAGGGGGGGCCACAGATACGCAGTATTTT
>NA|NA|TRBV10-3|TRBJ2-7
CAIGDPDRYEQYF
TGTGCCATCGGGGACCCCGATCGCTACGAGCAGTACTTC
>TRBD2|NA|TRBV13|TRBJ2-2
CASSPGLAKNTGELFF
TGTGCCAGCAGCCCCGGACTAGCCAAAAACACCGGGGAGCTGTTTTTT
>NA|NA|TRBV9|TRBJ2-2
CASSVATGTNTGELFF
TGTGCCAGCAGCGTAGCGACAGGTACCAACACCGGGGAGCTGTTTTTT
>NA|NA|TRBV6-1|TRBJ2-6
CASSEEGRSGANVLTF
TGTGCCAGCAGTGAAGAGGGACGGTCTGGGGCCAACGTCCTGACTTTC
>TRBD2|NA|TRBV14|TRBJ2-5
CASSQDLSAGWYQETQYF
TGTGCCAGCAGCCAAGATCTTTCAGCGGGGTGGTACCAAGAGACCCAGTACTTC
>NA|NA|TRBV7-9|TRBJ2-5
CASSFVNEETQYF
TGTGCCAGCAGCTTTGTGAACGAGGAGACCCAGTACTTC
>NA|NA|TRBV13|TRBJ1-1
CASREGRTEAFF
TGTGCCAGCAGGGAAGGCCGCACTGAAGCTTTCTTT
>TRBD2|NA|TRBV2|TRBJ2-1
CASRSGGYNEQFF
TGTGCCAGCAGAAGCGGGGGTTACAATGAGCAGTTCTTC
>TRBD1|NA|TRBV4-1|TRBJ2-3
CASSQSSGTEYDTQYF
TGCGCCAGCAGCCAGAGTTCCGGGACAGAATACGATACGCAGTATTTT
>TRBD2|NA|TRBV29-1|TRBJ2-5
CSVAGLEYQETQYF
TGCAGCGTTGCAGGACTAGAGTACCAAGAGACCCAGTACTTC